This T cell receptor beta chain was sequenced in a study of shared clonotypes between healthy human individuals (TCRdb year 2020). Regarding the study in general: A few men and a couple of women, aged 18 to 49 years, made up the cohort. For each donor, three plates each were used for CD4 naive and CD4 memory, two plates were used for CD8 naive, and one plate was used for CD8 memory. Blood TCR repertoires of a handful of healthy adults were deeply sequenced to estimate repertoire size and the extent of clonotype sharing between individuals. To increase sequencing depth and limit assay-specific biases, TCR repertoire library preparation and sequencing were carried out by different laboratories using diverse techniques. Between about 0.85 and 9.5 billion PBMCs per donor were obtained by leukapheresis.

CD8 naive samples were CD45RO-negative cells positively selected for CCR7, giving a CD45RA+CCR7+ population that excluded TemRA cells. The donors were healthy, HIV-negative adults who had no recently reported acute infections or vaccinations. Every donor was a Caucasian adult living in Nashville, Tennessee, USA. Blood was obtained by leukapheresis, after which PBMCs were separated by Ficoll-Histopaque density gradient centrifugation and cryopreserved in liquid nitrogen vapor phase. Analytical flow cytometry was used to check the purity and quantity of each magnetically sorted T cell population. From each sorted fraction, genomic DNA was isolated and quantified by UV absorbance on a Nanodrop 2000c. This clone was observed a single time. Its target antigen remains unknown. Qualities for individual bases were not recorded, and no much larger clone is one base off. Looking up the germline V gene yields CDR1 MDHEN and CDR2 SYDVKM. V is clipped by 5 bases and J by 3 bases, and the sequence between their germline boundaries is 20 bases long. From cysteine to phenylalanine, the CDR3 is 16 amino acids long. Just CDR3 DNA is preserved here, 48 bases in frame from base 1.

TCR CDR3 regions were amplified from genomic DNA by multiplex PCR using the deep immunoSEQ assay. Genomic DNA extracted from each cell subset was distributed evenly over all wells of several immunoSEQ 96-well plates, and each plate served as one replicate. For sorted subsets, approximately 190 ng of genomic DNA, equivalent to roughly 33,000 T cell genomes, went into each replicate PCR. Purified libraries were quantified with a Qubit 3.0 fluorometer, sized on a Bioanalyzer 2100, and re-quantified with the KAPA Library Quantification kit. Every immunoSEQ 96-well plate was sequenced on a separate single-read 150-cycle Illumina NextSeq 550 flow cell. Under the source paper's analysis protocol: The immunoSEQ output contained only junctional sequences without quality scores, so filtering could not match that applied to full-length reads. Sequences were annotated with PyIR, a Python wrapper for IgBLAST v1.9, using IMGT germline references to assign V/J genes and CDR3. Reads were removed for weak V/J assignments (E-value above 1e-6), missing CDR3, stop codons, out-of-frame junctions, or ambiguous translated residues. V3J clonotypes were defined by identical inferred V gene, J gene, and CDR3 amino acid sequence. The percentage overlap between two repertoires was calculated by dividing the number of shared unique clonotypes by the size of the smaller repertoire. Three approaches were used to assess repertoire richness: RTK rarefaction, the Chao1 estimator, and Recon v2.1 estimates of unobserved clonotypes. OLGA was used to compute generation probabilities for all TCRbeta clonotypes that the gDNA method yielded from a handful of donors. Sourced from immuneACCESS, this table was stored by TCRdb with only in-frame sequences that have V and J called. A share of the clones is absent; for the studies checked, an unresolved V gene accounts for under half, and the remainder has no known explanation. That table gives V, J and clone size, and the DNA gave D and trimming. Here the sample has about 610,000 clones; 96% occur a single time. Less than 0.13% of the sample is taken by the ten largest.

General conclusions and limits of the study: Because the study included a small number of donors, the genetic and exposure-history diversity represented was limited. Based on pairwise subsampling, the degree of clonotype sharing among donors was expected to be affected by sequencing depth. Estimated clonotype richness was generally larger for naive than for memory subsets. Higher generation probabilities were observed for clonotypes shared by all four sorted-subset donors than for non-shared clonotypes. Sampling was limited to blood, and TCR repertoires in tissue likely differ from TCR repertoires in blood. Rarefaction of sorted-subset datasets indicated incomplete sequencing despite the large sequencing depth. Sharing across a few donors was observed for about 5% of naive CD4, 3% to 3.5% of naive CD8, about 2.3% of memory CD4, and over 0.3% of memory CD8 clonotypes.

The sequencing input was naive CD8+ T cells sorted from blood. The cell subset or site label corresponds to: CD45RA+CCR7+. The rearranged segments are TRBV28 and TRBJ2-7; the D gene is perhaps TRBD1, from 6 matching bases. This receptor was obtained from a woman aged 30 to 39 in good health. The nucleotide sequence is given as TGTGCCAGCAGTCCGCCAGCGACAGGCTGGGGCTACGAGCAGTACTTC. Its protein is CASSPPATGWGYEQYF.